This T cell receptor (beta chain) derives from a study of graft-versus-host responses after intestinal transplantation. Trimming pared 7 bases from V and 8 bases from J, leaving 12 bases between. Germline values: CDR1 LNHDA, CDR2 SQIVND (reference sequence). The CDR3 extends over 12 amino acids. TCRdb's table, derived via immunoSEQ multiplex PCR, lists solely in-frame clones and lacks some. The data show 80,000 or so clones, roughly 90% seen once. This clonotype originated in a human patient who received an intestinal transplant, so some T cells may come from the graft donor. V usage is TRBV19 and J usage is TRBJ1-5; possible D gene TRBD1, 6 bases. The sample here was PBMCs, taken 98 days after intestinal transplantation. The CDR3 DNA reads TGTGCCAGTAACCTACAGGGTAAGCCCCAGCATTTT. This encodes CASNLQGKPQHF.